These 8 T cell receptor beta chains were all obtained from the same sample, sequenced in a study of OX40 agonist ivuxolimab in advanced cancers. Receptor libraries were prepared by the immunoSEQ multiplex PCR assay. In TCRdb, the immuneACCESS table is reduced to in-frame sequences with V and J assigned. These tables do not hold every clone; where another copy was compared, an unresolved V gene accounts for under half, and the others remain unexplained. The sample table contains approximately 75,000 clones; only one count was recorded for under 95% of them. 0.3% to 0.4% of the sample is held by the ten biggest clonotypes. Sequencing used CD4+ or CD8+ T cells sorted from blood, obtained in a trial of the OX40 agonist ivuxolimab. Receptors were obtained from an adult with an advanced solid tumor such as melanoma, head and neck, liver or kidney cancer.

This chain joins TRBV19 and TRBJ2-1, with 8 nucleotides matching TRBD1. The CDR3 loop spans 14 amino acids. CDR1 and CDR2 (germline): LNHDA, SQIVND (reference sequence). The ends lost 5 bases at V and 4 bases at J; junction bases unmatched: 4. This CDR3 reads CASSRQGIYNEQFF. In nucleotides, the CDR3 is TGTGCCAGTAGTCGACAGGGGATATACAATGAGCAGTTCTTC.

The chain recombines TRBV5-4 with TRBJ2-2; D gene unclear. From germline, CDR1 is SGHNT and CDR2 YYREEE (reference sequence). CDR3 size: 15 residues. The V and J ends lost 2 bases and 6 bases respectively, with 14 bases between them. As DNA, the CDR3 is TGTGCCAGCAGCTTCGGCGGAAGAGGACCCGGGGAGCTGTTTTTT. Translating it yields CASSFGGRGPGELFF.

This chain connects TRBV5-1 to TRBJ2-3, with 7 bases that match TRBD1. The CDR3 is 15 residues long. The J segment lost 3 bases and the V segment lost 6 bases, leaving 10 bases of the junction unmatched. In germline, CDR1 is SGHRS, CDR2 YFSETQ. This CDR3 reads CASTQGGAGTDTQYF. CDR3 in DNA: TGCGCCAGCACCCAAGGGGGCGCGGGTACAGATACGCAGTATTTT.

V is TRBV27 and J is TRBJ2-3, with TRBD2 identical over 7 bases. Per the germline V gene, CDR1 is MNHEY and CDR2 is SMNVEV (reference sequence). J was trimmed by 1 base and V by 10 bases; bases with no gene match: 8. This CDR3 region has 14 residues. The CDR3 nucleotides read TGTGCCACCTCTCGGCTAGCGGGCACAGATACGCAGTATTTT. Protein: CATSRLAGTDTQYF.

This rearrangement joins TRBV18 to TRBJ1-1; 9 bases are shared with TRBD1. Trimming cost V 2 bases and J 4 bases; bases outside gene matches: 2. The CDR3 loop spans 14 amino acids. CDR1 KGHSH and CDR2 LQKENI come from the germline V gene. This chain's CDR3 is CASSPGQGSTEAFF. For the CDR3, the DNA is TGTGCCAGCTCACCAGGACAGGGGTCCACTGAAGCTTTCTTT.

This clone was counted a few times. The gene calls are TRBV7-8 and TRBJ2-2; 11 bases align to TRBD2. The CDR3 totals 16 residues. Germline-derived CDR1 and CDR2 are SGHVS and FQNEAQ. V was pared by 3 bases and J by 7 bases, with 7 bases of the junction left unmatched. CDR3 nucleotides: TGTGCCAGCAGCTTGCTTAGCGGGGGGGCAAGCGGGGAGCTGTTTTTT. Protein product: CASSLLSGGASGELFF.

V gene TRBV19 combines with J gene TRBJ2-1, with D unclear. CDR1 is LNHDA and CDR2 is SQIVND in the germline V gene (reference sequence). The CDR3 length is 14 residues. Trimming left V 9 bases short and J 4 bases short, with 16 bases between. The CDR3 loop is CASKVGLLYNEQFF. Here the CDR3 DNA reads TGTGCCAGCAAGGTCGGGTTATTATACAATGAGCAGTTCTTC.

This chain joins TRBV7-3 and TRBJ2-7; the D is unclear. Germline V gene lookup returns CDR1 SGHTA and CDR2 FQGTGA. The CDR3 has 15 residues. V lost 2 bases and J 0 bases, leaving 11 bases between the germline ends. The CDR3 here is CASSLVLVSSYEQYF. CDR3 sequence (DNA): TGTGCCAGCAGCTTAGTTTTGGTGAGCTCCTACGAGCAGTACTTC.